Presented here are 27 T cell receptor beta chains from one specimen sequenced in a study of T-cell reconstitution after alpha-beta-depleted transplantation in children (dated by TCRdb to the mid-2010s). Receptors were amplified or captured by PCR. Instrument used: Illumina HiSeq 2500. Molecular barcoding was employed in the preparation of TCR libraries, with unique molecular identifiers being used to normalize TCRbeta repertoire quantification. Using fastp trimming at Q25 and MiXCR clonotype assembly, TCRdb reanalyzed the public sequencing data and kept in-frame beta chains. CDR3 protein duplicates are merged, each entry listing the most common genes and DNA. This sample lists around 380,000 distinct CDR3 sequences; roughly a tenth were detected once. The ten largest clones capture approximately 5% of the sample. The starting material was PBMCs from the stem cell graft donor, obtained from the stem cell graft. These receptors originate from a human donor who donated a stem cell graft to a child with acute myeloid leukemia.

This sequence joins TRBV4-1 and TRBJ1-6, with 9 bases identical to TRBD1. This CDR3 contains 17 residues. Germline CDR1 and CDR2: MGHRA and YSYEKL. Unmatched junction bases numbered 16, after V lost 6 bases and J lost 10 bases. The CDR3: CASSPSSGGTGRSPLHF. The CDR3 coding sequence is TGCGCCAGCAGTCCTAGTTCAGGCGGGACAGGGCGATCACCCCTCCACTTT.

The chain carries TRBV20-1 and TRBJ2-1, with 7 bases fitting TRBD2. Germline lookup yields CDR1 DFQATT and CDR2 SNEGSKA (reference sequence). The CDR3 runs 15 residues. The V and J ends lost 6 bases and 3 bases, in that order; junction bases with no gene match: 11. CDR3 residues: CSAQKSAGRYNEQFF. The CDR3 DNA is TGCAGTGCCCAGAAATCAGCGGGGCGCTACAATGAGCAGTTCTTC.

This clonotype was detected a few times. The CDR3 nucleotides are TGTGCCATCAGTTCCGACGGTCCTAGCACAGATACGCAGTATTTT. Its translation: CAISSDGPSTDTQYF. The chain joins TRBV10-3 to TRBJ2-3; D is unresolved. Trimming took off 5 bases at V and 0 bases at J, with 12 bases between the two ends. Germline CDR1 ENHRY, CDR2 SYGVKD. The CDR3 is made up of 15 amino acids.

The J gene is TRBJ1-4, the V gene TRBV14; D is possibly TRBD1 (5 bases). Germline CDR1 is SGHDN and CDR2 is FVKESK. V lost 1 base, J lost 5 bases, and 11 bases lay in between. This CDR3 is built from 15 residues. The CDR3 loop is CASSQVDSKNEKLFF. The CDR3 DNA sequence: TGTGCCAGCAGCCAAGTTGACAGCAAGAATGAAAAACTGTTTTTT.

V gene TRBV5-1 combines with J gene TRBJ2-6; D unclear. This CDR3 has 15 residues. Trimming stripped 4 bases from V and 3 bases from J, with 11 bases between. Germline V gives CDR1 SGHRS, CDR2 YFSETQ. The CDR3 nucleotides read TGCGCCAGCAGCCTGCTGCAAAATGGGGCCAACGTCCTGACTTTC. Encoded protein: CASSLLQNGANVLTF.

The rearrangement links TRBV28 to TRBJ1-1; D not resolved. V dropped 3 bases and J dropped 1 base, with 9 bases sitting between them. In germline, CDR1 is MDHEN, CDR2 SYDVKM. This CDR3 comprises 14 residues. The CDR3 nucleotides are TGTGCCAGCAGTTTGTGGCAAGAGAACACTGAAGCTTTCTTT. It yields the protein CASSLWQENTEAFF.

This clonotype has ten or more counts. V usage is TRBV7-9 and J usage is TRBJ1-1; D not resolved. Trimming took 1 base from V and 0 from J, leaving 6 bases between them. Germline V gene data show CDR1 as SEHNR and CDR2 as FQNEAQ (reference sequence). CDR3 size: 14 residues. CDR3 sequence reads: CASSLGHLNTEAFF. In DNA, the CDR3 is TGTGCCAGCAGCTTAGGGCATCTGAACACTGAAGCTTTCTTT.

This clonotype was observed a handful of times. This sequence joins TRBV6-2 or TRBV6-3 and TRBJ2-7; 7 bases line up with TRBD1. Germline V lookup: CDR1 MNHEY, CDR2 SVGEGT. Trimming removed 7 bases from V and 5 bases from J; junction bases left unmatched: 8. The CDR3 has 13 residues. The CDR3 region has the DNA TGTGCCAGCAATCAGGGGGTAATACACGAGCAGTACTTC. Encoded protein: CASNQGVIHEQYF.

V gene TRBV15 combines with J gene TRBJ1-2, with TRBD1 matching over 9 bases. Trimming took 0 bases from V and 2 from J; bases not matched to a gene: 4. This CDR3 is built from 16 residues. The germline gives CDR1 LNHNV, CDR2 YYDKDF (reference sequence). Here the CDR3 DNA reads TGTGCCACCAGCAGAGAGGGGACAGGGCTCAACTATGGCTACACCTTC. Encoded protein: CATSREGTGLNYGYTF.

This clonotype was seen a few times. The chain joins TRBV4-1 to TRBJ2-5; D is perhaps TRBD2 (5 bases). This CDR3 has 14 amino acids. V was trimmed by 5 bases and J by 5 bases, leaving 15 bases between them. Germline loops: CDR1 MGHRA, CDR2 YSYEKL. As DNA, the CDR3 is TGCGCCAGCAGCTCCACAACTAGGGCTGAGACCCAGTACTTC. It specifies CASSSTTRAETQYF.

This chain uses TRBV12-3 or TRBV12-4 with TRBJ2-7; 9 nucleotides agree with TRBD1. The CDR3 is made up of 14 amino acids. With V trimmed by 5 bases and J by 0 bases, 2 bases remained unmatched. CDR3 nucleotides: TGTGCCAGCAGTGGGACAGGGTTCTCCTACGAGCAGTACTTC. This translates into CASSGTGFSYEQYF.

CDR3: CASSLAGRGSPEAFF. As DNA, the CDR3 is TGCGCCAGCAGCTTGGCCGGTAGGGGTTCGCCTGAAGCTTTCTTT. V usage is TRBV5-1 and J usage is TRBJ1-1; D is possibly TRBD1 (5 bases). The V gene's germline CDR1 is SGHRS and CDR2 YFSETQ. Trimming took 0 bases from V and 6 from J, leaving 15 bases between them. CDR3 length: 15 amino acids.

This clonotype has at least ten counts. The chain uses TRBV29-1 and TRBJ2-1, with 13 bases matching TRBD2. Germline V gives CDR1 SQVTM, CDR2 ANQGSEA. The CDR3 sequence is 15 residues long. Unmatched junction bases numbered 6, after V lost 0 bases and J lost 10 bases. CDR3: CSVEDVLAGGGEQFF. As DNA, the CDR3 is TGCAGCGTTGAAGATGTACTAGCGGGAGGGGGGGAGCAGTTCTTC.

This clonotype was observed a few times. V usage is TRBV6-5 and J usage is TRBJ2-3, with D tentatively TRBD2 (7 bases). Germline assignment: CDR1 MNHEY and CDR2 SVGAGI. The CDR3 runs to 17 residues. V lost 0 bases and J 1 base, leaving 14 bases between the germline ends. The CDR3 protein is CASSYSGGAGGTDTQYF. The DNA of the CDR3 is TGTGCCAGCAGTTACTCAGGGGGGGCTGGAGGCACAGATACGCAGTATTTT.

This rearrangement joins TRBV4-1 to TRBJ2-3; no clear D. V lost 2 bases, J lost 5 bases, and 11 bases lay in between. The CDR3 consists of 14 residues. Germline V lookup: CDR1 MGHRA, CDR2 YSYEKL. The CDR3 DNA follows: TGCGCCAGCAGCCAAATCGAGCGCATAGATACGCAGTATTTT. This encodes CASSQIERIDTQYF.

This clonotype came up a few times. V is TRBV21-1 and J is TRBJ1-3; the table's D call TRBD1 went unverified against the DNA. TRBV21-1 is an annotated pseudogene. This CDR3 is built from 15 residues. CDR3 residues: CASSKVQGQGNTIYF. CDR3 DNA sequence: TGTGCCAGCAGCAAAGTCCAGGGACAGGGAAACACCATATATTTT.

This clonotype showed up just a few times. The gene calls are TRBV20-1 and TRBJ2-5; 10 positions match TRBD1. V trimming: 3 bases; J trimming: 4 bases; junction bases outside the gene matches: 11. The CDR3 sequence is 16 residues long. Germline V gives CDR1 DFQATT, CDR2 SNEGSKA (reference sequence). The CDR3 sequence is CSASGSGQGMGETQYF. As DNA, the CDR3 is TGCAGTGCTAGTGGTTCGGGACAGGGGATGGGAGAGACCCAGTACTTC.

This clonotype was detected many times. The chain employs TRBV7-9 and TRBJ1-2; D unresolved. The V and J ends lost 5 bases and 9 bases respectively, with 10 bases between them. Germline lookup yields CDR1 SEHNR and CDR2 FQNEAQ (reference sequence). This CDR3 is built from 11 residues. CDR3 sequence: CASSLGLSYTF. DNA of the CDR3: TGTGCCAGCAGCCTGGGTCTCAGCTACACCTTC.

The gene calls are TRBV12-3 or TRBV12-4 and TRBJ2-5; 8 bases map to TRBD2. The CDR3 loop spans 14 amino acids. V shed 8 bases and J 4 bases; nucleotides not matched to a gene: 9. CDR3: CASSGAGVRETQYF. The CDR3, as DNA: TGTGCCAGCTCTGGAGCGGGGGTCCGAGAGACCCAGTACTTC.

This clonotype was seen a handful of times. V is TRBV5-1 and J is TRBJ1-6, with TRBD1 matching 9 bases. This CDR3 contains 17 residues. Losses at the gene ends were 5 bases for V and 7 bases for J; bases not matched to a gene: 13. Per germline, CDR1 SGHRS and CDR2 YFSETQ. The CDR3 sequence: CASRPSYRGQGNSPLHF. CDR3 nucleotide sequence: TGCGCCAGCAGGCCCTCTTATAGGGGACAGGGAAATTCACCCCTCCACTTT.

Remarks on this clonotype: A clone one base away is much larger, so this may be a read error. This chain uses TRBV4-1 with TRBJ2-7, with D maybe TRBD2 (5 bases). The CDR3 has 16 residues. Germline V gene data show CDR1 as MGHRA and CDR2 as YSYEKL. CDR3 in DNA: TGCGTCAGCAGCCAAGAGATGTCTAGCTCAACCTACGAGCAGTACTTC. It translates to CVSSQEMSSSTYEQYF.

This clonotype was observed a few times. The CDR3 DNA is TGCGCCAGCAGCCAAGTATTACAGAGTAATGAAAAACTGTTTTTT. This translates into CASSQVLQSNEKLFF. V and J are TRBV4-1 and TRBJ1-4; D is ambiguous. The germline CDR1 and CDR2 sequences are MGHRA and YSYEKL. The length of the CDR3 is 15 residues. The germline V and J ends were trimmed by 1 base and 4 bases, with 10 bases remaining between them.

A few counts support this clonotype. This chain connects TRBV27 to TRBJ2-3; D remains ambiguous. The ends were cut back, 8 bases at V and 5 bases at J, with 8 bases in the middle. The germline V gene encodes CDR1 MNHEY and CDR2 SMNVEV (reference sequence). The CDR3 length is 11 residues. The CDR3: CASARLDTQYF. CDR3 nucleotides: TGTGCCAGCGCTCGACTAGATACGCAGTATTTT.

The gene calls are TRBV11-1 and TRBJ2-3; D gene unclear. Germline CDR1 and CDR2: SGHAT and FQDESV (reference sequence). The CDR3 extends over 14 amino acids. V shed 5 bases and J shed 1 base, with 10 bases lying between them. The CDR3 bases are TGTGCCAGCAGCCATCACACAGGCACAGATACGCAGTATTTT. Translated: CASSHHTGTDTQYF.

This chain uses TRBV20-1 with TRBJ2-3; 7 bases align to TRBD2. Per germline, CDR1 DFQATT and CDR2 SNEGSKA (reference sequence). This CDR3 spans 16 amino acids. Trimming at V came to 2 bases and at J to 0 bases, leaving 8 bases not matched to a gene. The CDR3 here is CSARPPSGGSTDTQYF. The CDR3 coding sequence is TGCAGTGCTAGACCCCCCTCGGGGGGTAGCACAGATACGCAGTATTTT.

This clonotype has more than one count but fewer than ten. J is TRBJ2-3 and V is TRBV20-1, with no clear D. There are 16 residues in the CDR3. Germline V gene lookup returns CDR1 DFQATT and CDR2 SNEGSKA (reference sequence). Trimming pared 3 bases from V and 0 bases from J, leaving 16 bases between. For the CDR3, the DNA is TGCAGTGCTAGTCGCCAGACCAGACCTAGCACAGATACGCAGTATTTT. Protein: CSASRQTRPSTDTQYF.

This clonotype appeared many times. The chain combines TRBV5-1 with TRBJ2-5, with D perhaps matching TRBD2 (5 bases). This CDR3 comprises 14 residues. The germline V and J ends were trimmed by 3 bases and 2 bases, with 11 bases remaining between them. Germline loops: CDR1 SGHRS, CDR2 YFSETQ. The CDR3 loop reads CASSSTGEQETQYF. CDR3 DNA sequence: TGCGCCAGCAGCTCCACCGGGGAACAAGAGACCCAGTACTTC.